This paragraph covers one T cell receptor beta chain sequence. Its cognate antigen is unknown. cDNA libraries of TCR beta carried unique molecular identifiers. TCRdb re-called the PCR reads with MiXCR, one entry per CDR3 protein. The sample has fewer than 700,000 distinct CDR3 sequences; about 40% are singletons. CDR3 length equals 11 residues. Trimming removed 5 bases at V and 9 bases at J, with 7 bases between. This entry is derived from a study of post-analysis software for immune sequencing data. The study, taken as a whole, reports: TRBV5-6, TRBV5-1 and TRBV20-1 belonged to a set of about five TRBV segments that were more frequent in patients than controls.

The sequence derives from a girl between 5 and 17 years old with multiple sclerosis. V and J are TRBV12-3 or TRBV12-4 and TRBJ2-2; D is unclear. The sequencing sample was made of blood. CDR3: CASSASRELFF. The CDR3 coding sequence is TGTGCCAGCAGTGCCTCACGGGAGCTGTTTTTT.